One and the same sample provided the 10 T cell receptor beta chains below, sequenced in a study of blood T cell repertoires in COVID-19. This table comes from immunoSEQ multiplex PCR, and its TCRdb copy is limited to in-frame clones, with some not included. The data contain a few hundred thousand clones, about four fifths of them singletons. Sequencing input: peripheral blood. The origin of the receptors is a woman younger than 45 who had recovered from COVID-19.

This clone was seen a handful of times. The chain employs TRBV19 and TRBJ1-5; 7 bases match TRBD1. Per germline, CDR1 LNHDA and CDR2 SQIVND (reference sequence). This CDR3 spans 17 amino acids. The V segment lost 3 bases and the J segment 6 bases; nucleotides outside the gene matches: 14. CDR3: CASSMTYGQVPSQPQHF. Written as DNA, the CDR3 is TGTGCCAGTAGTATGACATATGGACAGGTCCCAAGTCAGCCCCAGCATTTT.

The chain uses TRBV10-3 and TRBJ2-7; D might be TRBD1 (6 bases). V shed 3 bases and J shed 6 bases, with 18 bases lying between them. This CDR3 has 15 residues. The V gene's germline CDR1 is ENHRY and CDR2 SYGVKD. The CDR3 bases are TGTGCCATCAGTGAATTGGGGGCGCTGGGGTCCGAGCAGTACTTC. It translates to CAISELGALGSEQYF.

This clone was seen just once. This chain links TRBV28 with TRBJ2-1; D gene uncertain. CDR3 length: 11 amino acids. Per the germline V gene, CDR1 is MDHEN and CDR2 is SYDVKM. The V and J ends lost 6 bases and 9 bases respectively, with 9 bases between them. CDR3 protein: CASSPTSEQFF. The CDR3 DNA follows: TGTGCCAGCAGCCCTACCTCTGAGCAGTTCTTC.

The rearrangement links TRBV7-9 to TRBJ2-5, with 10 nucleotides matching TRBD2. The length of the CDR3 is 17 residues. With V trimmed by 2 bases and J by 2 bases, 8 bases remained unmatched. Germline loops: CDR1 SEHNR, CDR2 FQNEAQ (reference sequence). Written as DNA, the CDR3 is TGTGCCAGCAGCTTATCCCGGACTAGCGGAGGGCAAGAGACCCAGTACTTC. Its protein is CASSLSRTSGGQETQYF.

The rearrangement links TRBV18 to TRBJ2-7; TRBD2 might be the D (6 bases). There are 16 residues in the CDR3. Looked up from germline, CDR1 is KGHSH and CDR2 is LQKENI. The V end was cut by 2 bases, the J end by 0 bases, with 14 bases between. The CDR3, as DNA: TGTGCCAGCTCACCATACGGGGCGGGGAGCTCCTACGAGCAGTACTTC. Translated, it gives CASSPYGAGSSYEQYF.

V and J are TRBV5-4 and TRBJ1-1, with D possibly being TRBD1 (5 bases). Germline V gene lookup returns CDR1 SGHNT and CDR2 YYREEE (reference sequence). V lost 0 bases, J lost 4 bases, and 10 bases lay in between. The CDR3 covers 14 residues. CDR3 nucleotide sequence: TGTGCCAGCAGCTTGGAAGGTACAGGCACTGAAGCTTTCTTT. It is translated as CASSLEGTGTEAFF. The entire variable domain, with the rest obtained from reference TRBV5-4 and TRBJ1-1, is as follows: ETGVTQSPTHLIKTRGQQVTLRCSSQSGHNTVSWYQQALGQGPQFIFQYYREEENGRGNFPPRFSGLQFPNYSSELNVNALELDDSALYLCASSLEGTGTEAFFGQGTRLTVV.

The CDR3 loop reads CASSPQQGLDTQYF. DNA for the CDR3: TGTGCCAGCTCACCCCAACAGGGCTTGGATACGCAGTATTTT. The rearrangement links TRBV18 to TRBJ2-3; TRBD1 is a possible D gene (6 bases). Germline loops: CDR1 KGHSH, CDR2 LQKENI. This CDR3 has 14 residues. V shed 3 bases and J shed 6 bases, with 13 bases lying between them.

This clone was found once. This chain uses TRBV28 with TRBJ2-7; the D gene is possibly TRBD1 (6 bases). CDR1 is MDHEN and CDR2 is SYDVKM in the germline V gene. Deletions cut 7 bases from V and 4 bases from J, with 11 bases between. CDR3 length: 12 amino acids. The DNA for the CDR3 is TGTGCCAGCATTAACAGGGAGTACGAGCAGTACTTC. Its protein product is CASINREYEQYF.

This sequence joins TRBV7-9 and TRBJ1-1; D gene unclear. Germline CDR1 is SEHNR and CDR2 is FQNEAQ (reference sequence). The CDR3 has 12 residues. The V and J ends lost 1 base and 6 bases respectively, with 6 bases between them. CDR3 sequence: CASSLEAAEAFF. The CDR3 DNA reads as TGTGCCAGCAGCTTAGAGGCGGCTGAAGCTTTCTTT.

The chain joins TRBV12-2 to TRBJ1-6. TRBV12-2 is deemed a pseudogene. This CDR3 spans 16 amino acids. CDR3 sequence (DNA): TGTGCAAGTCGCTTATTAGCGGGGGCGAATGGTTCACCCCTCCACTTT. It translates to CASRLLAGANGSPLHF.